A single sample gave rise to the 23 T cell receptor beta chains below, sequenced in a study of identifying expanded T cells in peripheral blood. TCRdb keeps only in-frame clones here, not all; method: immunoSEQ multiplex PCR. The data hold more than 65,000 clones, with roughly 90% observed a single time. The sequenced sample was blood. The receptors were gathered from a person between 18 and 75 years old in good health.

The gene calls are TRBV18 and TRBJ1-3; TRBD1 might be the D (6 bases). This CDR3 spans 15 amino acids. The ends were cut back, 6 bases at V and 0 bases at J, with 12 bases in the middle. Germline loops: CDR1 KGHSH, CDR2 LQKENI. CDR3 DNA sequence: TGTGCCAGCTCGGGGGGCTTCTCCTCTGGAAACACCATATATTTT. Amino acid sequence: CASSGGFSSGNTIYF.

The J gene is TRBJ2-7, the V gene TRBV6-6, with TRBD1 matching over 11 bases. Germline CDR1 is MNHNY and CDR2 is SVGAGI (reference sequence). V trimming: 9 bases; J trimming: 4 bases; junction bases outside the gene matches: 11. CDR3 length equals 15 residues. Written as DNA, the CDR3 is TGTGCCAGTTCACAAGTGGGACAGGGGGGTTACGAGCAGTACTTC. It translates to CASSQVGQGGYEQYF.

This clone was seen only a few times. The junction differs from germline at one of its ends, possibly a read error. The chain employs TRBV11-2 and TRBJ1-1, with D unclear. The germline gives CDR1 SGHAT, CDR2 FQNNGV. The length of the CDR3 is 12 residues. The DNA for the CDR3 is TGCGCCAGCAGCCATCCGAACACTGAAGCTTTCTTT. Its protein is CASSHPNTEAFF. The whole variable domain, filled in from reference TRBV11-2 and TRBJ1-1, reads EAGVAQSPRYKIIEKRQSVAFWCNPISGHATLYWYQQILGQGPKLLIQFQNNGVVDDSQLPKDRFSAERLKGVDSTLKIQPAKLEDSAVYLCASSHPNTEAFFGQGTRLTVV.

This chain links TRBV28 with TRBJ1-2; tentatively, D is TRBD1 (5 bases). Germline V gene data show CDR1 as MDHEN and CDR2 as SYDVKM. This CDR3 is built from 17 residues. V was trimmed by 2 bases and J by 6 bases, leaving 22 bases between them. The DNA for the CDR3 is TGTGCCAGCAGTTTACCCGCCGGGGGGAGCAATTTGGATGGCTACACCTTC. Its translation: CASSLPAGGSNLDGYTF.

The chain employs TRBV4-1 and TRBJ2-7; D might be TRBD1 (5 bases). Between the trimmed V and J ends, which lost 4 bases and 0 bases, there was a span of 16 bases. Germline V CDR1 and CDR2: MGHRA, YSYEKL. The CDR3 loop spans 16 amino acids. CDR3 loop: CASSPSRAENSYEQYF. In DNA, the CDR3 is TGCGCCAGCAGCCCTTCCAGGGCAGAGAACTCCTACGAGCAGTACTTC.

The gene calls are TRBV27 and TRBJ1-1; no firm D call. V was clipped by 6 bases and J by 0 bases, with 14 bases between them. Germline V gene data show CDR1 as MNHEY and CDR2 as SMNVEV (reference sequence). This CDR3 is 15 amino acids long. The CDR3 region has the DNA TGTGCCAGCAGCGGACGGCCGGGAATGAACACTGAAGCTTTCTTT. It is translated as CASSGRPGMNTEAFF.

This sequence joins TRBV23-1 and TRBJ1-2; TRBD1 agrees at 8 bases. TRBV23-1 is treated as an ORF (open reading frame) with a function not yet certain. V gave up 0 bases and J gave up 8 bases; unmatched junction bases: 8. CDR3 length equals 15 residues. CDR3 in amino acids: CASSQSEQGEVGYTF. CDR3 sequence (DNA): TGCGCCAGCAGTCAATCCGAACAGGGGGAGGTAGGCTACACCTTC.

This sequence joins TRBV6-5 and TRBJ1-1, with a tentative D call TRBD1 (5 bases). The V end was cut by 6 bases, the J end by 1 base, with 12 bases between. The CDR3 sequence is 14 residues long. CDR1 is MNHEY and CDR2 is SVGAGI in the germline V gene. The CDR3 DNA follows: TGTGCCAGCAGACAGTCTGACAGGAACACTGAAGCTTTCTTT. Its protein product is CASRQSDRNTEAFF.

The chain employs TRBV5-1 and TRBJ2-2, with 10 bases matching TRBD2. From germline, CDR1 is SGHRS and CDR2 YFSETQ. J was trimmed by 3 bases and V by 2 bases; bases with no gene match: 22. The CDR3 spans 22 residues. CDR3: CASSFPNQTGTSDGAYTGELFF. The DNA for the CDR3 is TGCGCCAGCAGCTTCCCAAACCAGACCGGGACTAGCGACGGAGCTTACACCGGGGAGCTGTTTTTT.

The J gene is TRBJ2-1, the V gene TRBV6-4; D unclear. This CDR3 has 13 amino acids. Trimming pared 4 bases from V and 9 bases from J, leaving 13 bases between. CDR1 is MRHNA and CDR2 is SNTAGT in the germline V gene. The CDR3 nucleotides read TGTGCCAGCAGTGGCGGACCCGATGGTGAGCAGTTCTTC. It encodes CASSGGPDGEQFF.

This chain connects TRBV19 to TRBJ1-1; D ambiguous. Germline CDR1 reads LNHDA; CDR2 reads SQIVND (reference sequence). V gave up 4 bases and J gave up 5 bases, with 11 bases separating them. The length of the CDR3 is 13 residues. The CDR3 coding sequence is TGTGCCAGTAGTAGGACGAGAGGTACTGAAGCTTTCTTT. Its protein product is CASSRTRGTEAFF.

The chain has TRBV5-4 and TRBJ1-1; D possibly corresponds to TRBD1 (6 bases). Germline CDR1 reads SGHNT; CDR2 reads YYREEE (reference sequence). The V gene lost 4 bases and the J gene lost 9 bases, with 22 bases spanning the gap. The length of the CDR3 is 15 residues. Here the CDR3 DNA reads TGTGCCAGCAGCCCCCAGGGCGGAGTCGGGACACAAGCTTTCTTT. It is translated as CASSPQGGVGTQAFF.

This chain joins TRBV28 and TRBJ2-3; 16 bases line up with TRBD2. Germline V CDR1 and CDR2: MDHEN, SYDVKM. This CDR3 has 17 amino acids. Trimming at V came to 6 bases and at J to 6 bases, leaving 9 bases not matched to a gene. This chain's CDR3 is CASRLGGLAGGEDTQYF. CDR3 nucleotides: TGTGCCAGCAGACTAGGGGGACTAGCGGGGGGGGAGGATACGCAGTATTTT. The full variable domain, completed using reference TRBV28 and TRBJ2-3, is DVKVTQSSRYLVKRTGEKVFLECVQDMDHENMFWYRQDPGLGLRLIYFSYDVKMKEKGDIPEGYSVSREKKERFSLILESASTNQTSMYLCASRLGGLAGGEDTQYFGPGTRLTVL.

V is TRBV7-6 and J is TRBJ2-6; TRBD2 matches 11 bases. CDR3 length: 18 amino acids. CDR1 is SGHVS, CDR2 FNYEAQ, per germline. With 2 bases clipped from V and 0 bases from J, the junction kept 3 bases outside the gene matches. This chain's CDR3 is CASSLLAGGISGANVLTF. In nucleotides, the CDR3 is TGTGCCAGCAGCTTACTAGCGGGGGGCATCTCTGGGGCCAACGTCCTGACTTTC.

The V gene is TRBV2, the J gene TRBJ2-5, with 9 nucleotides matching TRBD2. This CDR3 has 15 residues. The trim removed 4 bases at V and 1 base at J, leaving 4 bases unmatched. The germline V gene encodes CDR1 SNHLY and CDR2 FYNNEI. CDR3 bases: TGTGCCAGCAGTGGGTTAGCGGGGGCCCAAGAGACCCAGTACTTC. Translated, it gives CASSGLAGAQETQYF. The full variable domain, in which reference TRBV2 and TRBJ2-5 provide the parts outside the CDR3, is EPEVTQTPSHQVTQMGQEVILRCVPISNHLYFYWYRQILGQKVEFLVSFYNNEISEKSEIFDDQFSVERPDGSNFTLKIRSTKLEDSAMYFCASSGLAGAQETQYFGPGTRLLVL.

The gene calls are TRBV11-2 and TRBJ2-3, with a possible D match to TRBD2 (5 bases). There are 16 residues in the CDR3. Germline assignment: CDR1 SGHAT and CDR2 FQNNGV. V was pared by 5 bases and J by 5 bases, with 20 bases between. CDR3 in DNA: TGTGCCAGCAGCCCTCCGGCTAGCTTGTATGGAGATACGCAGTATTTT. This translates into CASSPPASLYGDTQYF.

The chain recombines TRBV7-3 with TRBJ2-3; D may be TRBD1 (5 bases). Trimming shortened V by 4 bases and J by 0 bases, and 14 bases separated the two germline ends. This CDR3 has 16 amino acids. CDR1 and CDR2 from the germline V gene are SGHTA and FQGTGA. CDR3 region: CASSSRPPGSTDTQYF. The CDR3 nucleotides are TGTGCCAGCAGCTCCCGACCACCAGGGAGCACAGATACGCAGTATTTT. Complete variable domain (other parts from reference TRBV7-3 and TRBJ2-3): GAGVSQTPSNKVTEKGKYVELRCDPISGHTALYWYRQSLGQGPEFLIYFQGTGAADDSGLPNDRFFAVRPEGSVSTLKIQRTERGDSAVYLCASSSRPPGSTDTQYFGPGTRLTVL.

The V and J genes are TRBV7-3 and TRBJ2-7; TRBD2 matches 7 bases. The CDR3 runs 13 residues. Germline CDR1 and CDR2: SGHTA and FQGTGA. V trimming: 4 bases; J trimming: 6 bases; junction bases outside the gene matches: 6. CDR3 loop: CASSSLGGGEQYF. The CDR3 DNA is TGTGCCAGCAGCTCCCTTGGGGGGGGCGAGCAGTACTTC.

The sample holds one count of this clone. The V and J genes are TRBV9 and TRBJ2-3; 8 bases agree with TRBD2. The CDR3 length is 14 residues. Trimming took 3 bases from V and 9 from J; bases not matched to a gene: 9. Per the germline V gene, CDR1 is SGDLS and CDR2 is YYNGEE. This CDR3 reads CASSGDGGAGTQYF. Here the CDR3 DNA reads TGTGCCAGCAGCGGGGACGGGGGGGCCGGCACGCAGTATTTT.

The V call is TRBV18, the J call TRBJ1-1; D is unresolved. CDR1 and CDR2 from the germline V gene are KGHSH and LQKENI. CDR3 length: 13 amino acids. The V end was cut by 0 bases, the J end by 4 bases, with 6 bases between. The CDR3, as DNA: TGTGCCAGCTCACCACCCGGACTCACTGAAGCTTTCTTT. Translating gives CASSPPGLTEAFF.

This rearrangement joins TRBV7-2 to TRBJ1-1; possibly TRBD1 for D (5 bases). CDR1 is SGHTA and CDR2 is FQGNSA in the germline V gene. The CDR3 is 16 residues long. The V gene lost 1 base and the J gene lost 2 bases, with 14 bases spanning the gap. The DNA of the CDR3 is TGTGCCAGCAGCTTAGATCCGGGACCTCGTAACACTGAAGCTTTCTTT. Translated, it gives CASSLDPGPRNTEAFF.

This clone appeared once. The rearrangement uses TRBV11-2 and TRBJ2-7, with 12 positions matching TRBD2. The CDR3 runs to 14 residues. Trimming at V came to 2 bases and at J to 4 bases, leaving 0 bases not matched to a gene. From germline, CDR1 is SGHAT and CDR2 FQNNGV. CDR3 DNA sequence: TGTGCCAGCAGCTTACTAGCGGGGGGGTACGAGCAGTACTTC. Its protein is CASSLLAGGYEQYF.

DNA for the CDR3: TGTGCCAGCAGTCGGGACAGGGCAGCCAAAAACATTCAGTACTTC. Translating it yields CASSRDRAAKNIQYF. The V and J genes are TRBV9 and TRBJ2-4; 9 positions match TRBD1. Germline V CDR1 and CDR2: SGDLS, YYNGEE. This CDR3 has 15 residues. V lost 5 bases, J lost 0 bases, and 3 bases stayed unmatched.